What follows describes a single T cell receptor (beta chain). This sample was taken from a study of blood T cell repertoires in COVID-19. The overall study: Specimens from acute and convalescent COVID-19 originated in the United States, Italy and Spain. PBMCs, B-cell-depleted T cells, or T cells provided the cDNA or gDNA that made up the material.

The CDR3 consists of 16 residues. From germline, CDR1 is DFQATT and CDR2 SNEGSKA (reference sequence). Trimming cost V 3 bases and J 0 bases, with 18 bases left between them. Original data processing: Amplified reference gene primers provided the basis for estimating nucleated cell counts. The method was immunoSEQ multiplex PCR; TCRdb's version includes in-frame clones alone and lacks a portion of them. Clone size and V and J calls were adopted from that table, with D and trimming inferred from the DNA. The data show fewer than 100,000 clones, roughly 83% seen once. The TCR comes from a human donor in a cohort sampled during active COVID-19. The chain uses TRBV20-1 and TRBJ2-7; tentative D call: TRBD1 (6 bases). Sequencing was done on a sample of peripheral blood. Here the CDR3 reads CSASPSRGGVSYEQYF. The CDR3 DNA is TGCAGTGCTAGTCCATCCCGAGGGGGTGTCTCCTACGAGCAGTACTTC.